The entry that follows covers one TCR beta chain sequence. Trimming took 3 bases from V and 0 from J, leaving 11 bases between them. From germline, CDR1 is SGHVS and CDR2 FNYEAQ. This CDR3 is 16 amino acids long. The record originates from a study of cytomegalovirus exposure and HLA in healthy donors. PCR primers comprised 60 Vbeta and 13 Jbeta primers. Method: immunoSEQ multiplex PCR; TCRdb's copy keeps in-frame clones and lacks some. The repertoire holds about 160,000 clones, 80% to 85% seen once, with approximately 1.3% in the top ten. The specimen sequenced was PBMCs. The J gene is TRBJ2-2, the V gene TRBV7-6, with TRBD2 as a possible D gene (7 bases). The clonotype comes from a boy aged 2-15 years in good health and CMV-seronegative. The CDR3 here is CASSFPGGPNTGELFF. The CDR3 region has the DNA TGTGCCAGCAGCTTCCCCGGGGGGCCGAACACCGGGGAGCTGTTTTTT.